The present entry profiles one T cell receptor (beta chain) with its context. Its recognized antigen is unknown. No much larger clone is present one base from it, and per-base qualities are unavailable. In the germline V gene, CDR1 corresponds to SGHRS and CDR2 to YFSETQ. Compared with germline, V lacks 4 bases and J lacks 6 bases; bases without a gene match: 9. Taken from cysteine to phenylalanine, the CDR3 has 15 residues. Solely the CDR3 DNA is kept, with 45 bases framed from the first base. The cohort was made up of 500 to 850 healthy bone marrow donors. Cohort members were all nominally healthy when sampled, although unrecorded immune exposures were likely present. The donor tested CMV seropositive and was one of the 289 seropositive cohort members. Every donor gave a peripheral blood sample, and the peripheral blood mononuclear cells from that sample were used for TCR beta sequencing. The Qiagen DNeasy Blood Extraction Kit was used to extract genomic DNA from the blood cell samples.

These data are taken from a study of cytomegalovirus exposure and HLA in healthy donors (TCRdb year 2017). About the study as a whole: According to an earlier analysis of a few hundred of the donors, about 179 million T cells yielded some 110 million unique TCR beta sequences and 250 to 350 Gb of sequence data. An early release covering more than 500 HLA-typed donors comprised about 300 gigabases of sequencing data and approximately 85 million unique TCR sequences. The genetic ancestry cluster associated with self-reported Caucasian donors included about 81% of the roughly 410 genotyped donors. The study aimed to test whether signatures of past pathogen exposure could be identified by cataloging public T cell receptors. The T cell repertoires of under 750 subjects were profiled by immunosequencing and related to cytomegalovirus serostatus. In addition to the first cohort of around 670 subjects, a separate validation cohort of approximately 130 different subjects was used. To predict cytomegalovirus infection status, the study brought together high-throughput TCR immunosequencing, statistical association of individual TCRs with disease status, and machine learning. A later analysis re-analyzed previously published TCR beta repertoires from roughly 600 donors and added high-resolution HLA genotyping to study TCR occurrence patterns. Rather than drawing on any new phenotypic data, the later analysis identified candidate immune exposures from TCR beta sequences and the way those sequences occurred across donors. In an earlier analysis of 587 of the donors, high-throughput TCR beta sequencing was used to judge whether each TCR beta V gene segment behaved as functional or pseudogenic. Alongside the repertoire data, information on donor age, sex, ethnicity and CMV serostatus was compiled. A later genetic analysis took genome-wide SNP genotypes for about three fifths of the 666 donors and used that subset as a discovery cohort. All discovery cohort repertoires had been generated using a single sequencing platform. HLA typing covered class I and class II loci at four-digit resolution. The number of donors typed differed by locus, with about 629-640 for A, B, C, DRB1 and DQB1, roughly 520 for DQA1, nearly 610 for DPA1, and 472 for DPB1. Four or five DR-DQ haplotypes were handled as single units for association and clustering, since linkage in the cohort was strong. Among some 410 genotyped donors of the cohort, an average of about 240,000 unique TCR beta nucleotide sequences were sequenced per donor, around 20% of them non-productive.

Here is what the overall study found, with its caveats: In a later analysis, several top co-occurrence clusters were reported to appear linked to parvovirus B19, influenza, CMV and Epstein-Barr virus. In a later analysis, TCR association rates were found to vary across HLA loci, with the most associated TCRs seen for DRB1 alleles and the fewest for HLA-C alleles. Most CMV-associated TCR beta chains appeared to be HLA-restricted in a later analysis, and the HLA associations seemed to be driven largely by CMV exposure. The cohort was sequenced for TCR beta chains only, and without alpha or paired-chain data the features that could be detected were limited. Most TCR sequences were seen in very few donors, while some public TCRs were found in many individuals. In both the original and validation cohorts, the classifier was reported to diagnose cytomegalovirus status with high specificity and sensitivity. When HLA alleles, especially DR and DQ, strongly co-occurred, TCR associations were difficult to assign to individual alleles. The earlier analysis of 587 of the donors excluded approximately 15 rarely observed V segments, including chromosome 9 orphons, because counts were too low. Because the 87-base-pair reads could not distinguish some IMGT-functional V segments, including TRBV6-2 and TRBV6-3, those segments were excluded. In a later analysis, HLA-associated TCR beta chains showed more clonal expansion and lower generation probabilities than non-associated chains that were equally common. A further reported finding was that TCR beta sequences accurately predicted the HLA-A and HLA-B alleles for most subjects in the first cohort. The authors suggested that the approach could potentially be extended to other disease states and immunological phenotypes. Correlated functional status among segregating V segments might reflect linkage disequilibrium, but an unknown experimental factor could not be ruled out. V-gene and J-gene trimming of TCR beta chains was associated with a missense DCLRE1C variant in a later genetic analysis, and the association was replicated in an independent cohort. In vitro tests confirmed that a few of the cytomegalovirus-associated TCR beta chains recognize cytomegalovirus antigens. At a false discovery rate of 0.05, a later analysis linked 16,000 or so TCR beta sequences to specific HLA alleles. A later genetic analysis reported fewer N-insertions in productive TCRs among donors in an Asian-associated ancestry cluster than the roughly 670-donor mean. Because HLA typing was missing for some donors at each locus, association tests included only the typed subset. For the cohort, immune exposure information was limited to CMV serostatus. The presence/absence analyses assumed that sequencing depth was roughly uniform across donors, and that assumption may not be true. Broadly in line with IMGT annotations, most TCR beta V segments showed up in productive rearrangements about 90% or about 30% of the time in an earlier analysis of 587 of the donors. A total of 164 TCR beta chains were listed by the study as associated with cytomegalovirus. A cluster of highly shared sequence variants was judged likely to represent a technical artifact of the sequencing pipeline.

Preparation of the library involved the immunoSEQ multiplex PCR assay. For the multiplex PCR, a mixture combining 60 forward primers for TCR Vbeta segments and 13 reverse primers for TCR Jbeta segments was used. A multiplex PCR assay on genomic DNA amplified the CDR3 region of rearranged TCR beta genes. On the Illumina HiSeq System, the amplified TCR beta libraries were sequenced as 87-base-pair reads. In the authors' own workflow: A later analysis tallied tens of millions of unique TCR beta chains across the 666 repertoires, and approximately 9.9 million of those chains were shared by two or more donors. A nearest-neighbor algorithm error-corrected the raw reads and collapsed the reads into unique sequences, merging closely related sequences to remove PCR and sequencing errors. CDR3 sequences were aligned to IMGT reference sequences to assign V, D and J gene segments. For a sequence to be retained, a match of at least six nucleotides to both a V gene segment and a J gene segment was required. A rearrangement counted as productive if the CDR3 had no stop codons and remained in frame with V and J, and every other rearrangement counted as non-productive. Following IMGT convention, CDR3 was defined as the stretch from the second conserved V-encoded cysteine to the conserved J-encoded phenylalanine. The earlier analysis of about 590 of the donors excluded sequences that lacked an unambiguous match to a single V gene segment. In an earlier analysis of about 590 of the donors, a V segment was called functional when productive rearrangements were above 56.7%, and segregating when the standard deviation between donors exceeded 5%. To diagnose cytomegalovirus status from the catalog of TCR beta chain sequences, a statistical classification framework was built. A later analysis assigned V and J genes by comparing TCR nucleotide sequences with IMGT/GENE-DB human TR gene sequences. In a later analysis, CDR3 sequences and most-parsimonious VDJ recombination scenarios were assigned using the TCRdist pipeline. In a later analysis, each TCR beta chain was defined by its CDR3 amino acid sequence together with its V-gene family, and reads without a unique V-gene family were excluded. In a later analysis, a few hundred highly shared, low-generation-probability nucleotide sequences were removed to address suspected cross-contamination and a sequencing artifact. A later analysis calculated a clonal expansion index for each public chain from normalized within-repertoire ranks of inferred template counts. In a later analysis, generation probabilities were computed using a VDJ recombination model fitted to out-of-frame rearrangements, and the results were checked against IGoR. Hypergeometric tests were used in a later analysis to score TCR-TCR, TCR-HLA and TCR-CMV co-occurrence, with a repertoire-size bias correction applied to the TCR pairs. To estimate false discovery rates, a later analysis permuted the HLA or CMV assignments 20 times. In a later analysis, co-occurring TCRs were grouped using DBSCAN, and TCRdist sequence similarity was added for clustering within HLA-allele-positive subsets. Repertoires with fewer than 30,000 or more than 120,000 public chains were left out of co-occurrence clustering, as were about 5 repertoires with anomalous nucleotide sharing. TCRdb provides this immuneACCESS table in a form limited to in-frame rearrangements. Some clones are lacking; in checked studies, under half of them reflect an unresolved V gene, and why the rest are absent is not known. From that table come the V and J calls and clone size; the DNA was used to work out D and trimming. The sample has approximately 160,000 clones on record, more than 65% of them singletons. Clones ranked in the top ten supply 1.3% of the sample.

Sequenced: PBMCs. Rearrangement joined TRBV5-1 to TRBJ2-2; a stretch of 7 junction bases matches TRBD1. This TCR was recovered from a man in his fifties in good health and CMV-seropositive. The DNA sequence is given as TGCGCCAGCAGCATACGACAGGGTTCGGCCGGGGAGCTGTTTTTT. Translated, it gives CASSIRQGSAGELFF.